One T cell receptor (beta chain) is described in this entry. CDR3 size: 11 residues. The germline V gene has CDR1 SEHNR and CDR2 FQNEAQ (reference sequence). Trimming cost V 6 bases and J 5 bases, with 8 bases left between them. From the 5' RACE reads, TCRdb called clonotypes with MiXCR, one entry per CDR3 protein. The table shows about 360,000 distinct CDR3 sequences, with 20% occurring only once. These data come from a study of CD8 T cells in ankylosing spondylitis. The receptor was isolated from a male donor with ankylosing spondylitis or in good health (not recorded which). Sequenced input: blood, either unsorted or a sorted T cell fraction (not recorded which). The chain recombines TRBV7-9 with TRBJ2-7; D call uncertain. The CDR3 region has the DNA TGTGCCAGCAGGTTTGGGAACGAGCAGTACTTC. Its translation is CASRFGNEQYF.